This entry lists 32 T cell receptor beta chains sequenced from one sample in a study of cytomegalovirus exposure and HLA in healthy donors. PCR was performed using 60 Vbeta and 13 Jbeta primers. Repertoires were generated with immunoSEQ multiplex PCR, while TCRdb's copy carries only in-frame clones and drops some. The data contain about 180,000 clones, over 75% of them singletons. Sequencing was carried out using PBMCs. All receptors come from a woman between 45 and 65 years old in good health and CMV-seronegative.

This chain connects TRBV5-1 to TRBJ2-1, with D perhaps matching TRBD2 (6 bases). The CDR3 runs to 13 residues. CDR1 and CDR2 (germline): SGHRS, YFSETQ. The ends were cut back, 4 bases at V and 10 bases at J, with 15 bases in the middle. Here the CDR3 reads CASSETSSLEQFF. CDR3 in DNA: TGCGCCAGCAGCGAGACTAGTTCTTTGGAGCAGTTCTTC.

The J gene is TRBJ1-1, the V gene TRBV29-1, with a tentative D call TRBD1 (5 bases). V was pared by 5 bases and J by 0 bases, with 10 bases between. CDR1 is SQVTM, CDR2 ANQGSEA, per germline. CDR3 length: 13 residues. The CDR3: CSVQGLLNTEAFF. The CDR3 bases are TGCAGCGTTCAGGGACTTTTGAACACTGAAGCTTTCTTT.

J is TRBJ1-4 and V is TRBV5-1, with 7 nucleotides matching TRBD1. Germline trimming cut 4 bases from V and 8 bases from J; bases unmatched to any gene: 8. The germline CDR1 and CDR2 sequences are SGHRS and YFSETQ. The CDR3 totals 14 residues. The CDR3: CASSAGTAVEKLFF. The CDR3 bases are TGCGCCAGCAGCGCCGGGACAGCCGTGGAAAAACTGTTTTTT.

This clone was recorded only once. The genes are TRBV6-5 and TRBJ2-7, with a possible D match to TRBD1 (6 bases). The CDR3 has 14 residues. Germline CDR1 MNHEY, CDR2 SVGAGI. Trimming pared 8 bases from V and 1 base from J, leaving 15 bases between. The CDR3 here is CASRAGVLSYEQYF. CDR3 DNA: TGTGCCAGCCGGGCAGGGGTTCTGTCCTACGAGCAGTACTTC.

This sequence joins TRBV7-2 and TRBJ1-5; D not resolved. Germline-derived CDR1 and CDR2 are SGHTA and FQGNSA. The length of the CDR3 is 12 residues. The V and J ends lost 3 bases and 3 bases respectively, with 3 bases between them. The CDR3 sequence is CASSFYNQPQHF. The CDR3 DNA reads TGTGCCAGCAGCTTCTACAATCAGCCCCAGCATTTT.

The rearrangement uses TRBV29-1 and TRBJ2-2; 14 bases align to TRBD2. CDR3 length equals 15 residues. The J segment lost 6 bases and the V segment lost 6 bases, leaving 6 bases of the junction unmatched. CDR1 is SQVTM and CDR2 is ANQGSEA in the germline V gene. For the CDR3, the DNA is TGCAGCGTCCAGGGACTAGCGGGGGACGCCGGGGAGCTGTTTTTT. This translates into CSVQGLAGDAGELFF.

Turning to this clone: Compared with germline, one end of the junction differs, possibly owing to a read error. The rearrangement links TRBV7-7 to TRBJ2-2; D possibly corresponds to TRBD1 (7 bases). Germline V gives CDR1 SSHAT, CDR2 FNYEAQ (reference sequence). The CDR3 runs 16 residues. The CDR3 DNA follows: TGTGCTAGCAGCCCTCAGGGGGGACTCAACACCGGGGAGCTGTTTTTT. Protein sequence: CASSPQGGLNTGELFF.

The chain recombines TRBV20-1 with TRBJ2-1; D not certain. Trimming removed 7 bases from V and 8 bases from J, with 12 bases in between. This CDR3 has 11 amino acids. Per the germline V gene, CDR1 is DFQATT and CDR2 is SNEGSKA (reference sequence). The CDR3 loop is CSGTFQDEQFF. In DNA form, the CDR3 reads TGCAGTGGTACGTTCCAGGATGAGCAGTTCTTC.

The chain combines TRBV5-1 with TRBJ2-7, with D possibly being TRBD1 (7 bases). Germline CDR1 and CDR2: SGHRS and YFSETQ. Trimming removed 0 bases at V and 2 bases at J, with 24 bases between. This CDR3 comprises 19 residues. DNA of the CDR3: TGCGCCAGCAGCTTGGATCAGGGGGGTGGTCCCATGAGGGCCTACGAGCAGTACTTC. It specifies CASSLDQGGGPMRAYEQYF.

The CDR3 coding sequence is TGTGCCAGCAGCTTTCGCCCTAGCGGGGGGGAAACCTACGAGCAGTACTTC. This sequence encodes CASSFRPSGGETYEQYF. The rearrangement joins TRBV11-2 to TRBJ2-7, with 12 bases matching TRBD2. There are 17 residues in the CDR3. Germline assignment: CDR1 SGHAT and CDR2 FQNNGV. Trimming cost V 3 bases and J 2 bases; bases outside gene matches: 8.

The CDR3 DNA reads TGTGCCTGGAGCCGGGACTACAATGAGCAGTTCTTC. Translation gives CAWSRDYNEQFF. J is TRBJ2-1 and V is TRBV30, with D possibly being TRBD2 (5 bases). The V gene lost 3 bases and the J gene lost 3 bases, with 6 bases spanning the gap. The CDR3 is 12 amino acids. Germline CDR1 is GTSNPN and CDR2 is SVGIG (reference sequence).

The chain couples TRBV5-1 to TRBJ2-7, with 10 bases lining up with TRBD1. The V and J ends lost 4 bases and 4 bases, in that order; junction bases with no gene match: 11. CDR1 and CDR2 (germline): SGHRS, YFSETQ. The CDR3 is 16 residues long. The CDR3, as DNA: TGCGCCAGCAGCCGGAGCCGGGACAGGGGACCTTACGAGCAGTACTTC. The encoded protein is CASSRSRDRGPYEQYF.

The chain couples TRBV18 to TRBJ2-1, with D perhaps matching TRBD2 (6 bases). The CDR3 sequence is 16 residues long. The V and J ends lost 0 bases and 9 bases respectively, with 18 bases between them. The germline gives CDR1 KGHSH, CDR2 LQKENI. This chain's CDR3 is CASSPPSGPRGGEQFF. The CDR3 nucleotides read TGTGCCAGCTCACCACCGAGCGGGCCTAGGGGTGGTGAGCAGTTCTTC.

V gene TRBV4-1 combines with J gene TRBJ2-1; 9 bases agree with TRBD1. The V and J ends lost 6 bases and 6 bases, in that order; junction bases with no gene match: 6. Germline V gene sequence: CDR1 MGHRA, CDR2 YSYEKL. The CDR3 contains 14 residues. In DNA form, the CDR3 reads TGCGCCAGCAGACCGGGACAGGGACGCAATGAGCAGTTCTTC. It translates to CASRPGQGRNEQFF.

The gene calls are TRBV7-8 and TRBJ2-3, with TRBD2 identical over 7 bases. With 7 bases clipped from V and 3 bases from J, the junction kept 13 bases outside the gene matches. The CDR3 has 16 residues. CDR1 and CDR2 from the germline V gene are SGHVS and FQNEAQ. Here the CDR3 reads CASNLALAVPTDTQYF. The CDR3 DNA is TGTGCCAGCAACCTGGCCCTAGCGGTACCTACAGATACGCAGTATTTT.

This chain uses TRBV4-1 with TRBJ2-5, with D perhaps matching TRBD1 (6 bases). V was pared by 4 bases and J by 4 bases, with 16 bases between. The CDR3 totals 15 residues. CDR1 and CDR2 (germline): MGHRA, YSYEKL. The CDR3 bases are TGCGCCAGCAGCCCAAGAACGGGACACCTAGAGACCCAGTACTTC. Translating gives CASSPRTGHLETQYF.

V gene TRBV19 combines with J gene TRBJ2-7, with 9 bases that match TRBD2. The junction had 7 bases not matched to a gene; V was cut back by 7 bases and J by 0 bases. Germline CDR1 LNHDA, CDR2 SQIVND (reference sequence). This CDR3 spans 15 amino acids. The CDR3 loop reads CASTPGAGGSYEQYF. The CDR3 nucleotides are TGTGCCAGTACCCCTGGAGCGGGGGGCTCCTACGAGCAGTACTTC.

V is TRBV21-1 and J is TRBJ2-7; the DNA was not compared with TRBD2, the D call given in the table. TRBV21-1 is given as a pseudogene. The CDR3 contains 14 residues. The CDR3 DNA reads TGTGCCAGCAGCCTAAAGCGGGGGCCGTACGAGCAGTACTTC. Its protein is CASSLKRGPYEQYF.

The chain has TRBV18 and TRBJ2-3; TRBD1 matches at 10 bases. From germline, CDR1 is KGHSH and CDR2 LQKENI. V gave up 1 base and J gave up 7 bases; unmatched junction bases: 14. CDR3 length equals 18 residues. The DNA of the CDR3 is TGTGCCAGCTCACCACAGCCTCCCCGGGACAGGGGAACCAATACGCAGTATTTT. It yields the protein CASSPQPPRDRGTNTQYF.

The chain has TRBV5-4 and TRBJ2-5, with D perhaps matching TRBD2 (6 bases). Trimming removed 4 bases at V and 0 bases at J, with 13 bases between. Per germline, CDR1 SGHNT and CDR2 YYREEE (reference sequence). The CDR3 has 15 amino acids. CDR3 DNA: TGTGCCAGCAGCCCTACCGGACTATACCAAGAGACCCAGTACTTC. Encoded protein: CASSPTGLYQETQYF.

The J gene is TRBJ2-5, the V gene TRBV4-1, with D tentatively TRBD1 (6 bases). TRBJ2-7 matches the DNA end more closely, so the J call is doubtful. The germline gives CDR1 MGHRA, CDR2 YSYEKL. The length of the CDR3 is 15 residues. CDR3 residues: CASSQVMGANYEQYF. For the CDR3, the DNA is TGCGCCAGCAGCCAAGTAATGGGGGCTAACTACGAGCAGTACTTC.

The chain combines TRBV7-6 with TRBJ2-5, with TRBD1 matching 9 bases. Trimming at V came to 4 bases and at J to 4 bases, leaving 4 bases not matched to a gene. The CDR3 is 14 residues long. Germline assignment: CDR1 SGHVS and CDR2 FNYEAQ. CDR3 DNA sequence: TGTGCCAGCAGCTCCCACAGGGGGCGAGAGACCCAGTACTTC. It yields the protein CASSSHRGRETQYF. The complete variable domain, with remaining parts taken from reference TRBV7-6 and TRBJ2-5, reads GAGVSQSPRYKVTKRGQDVALRCDPISGHVSLYWYRQALGQGPEFLTYFNYEAQQDKSGLPNDRFSAERPEGSISTLTIQRTEQRDSAMYRCASSSHRGRETQYFGPGTRLLVL.

The CDR3 reads CASSLTSGSGQTQYF. CDR3 in DNA: TGTGCCAGCAGCTTAACTAGCGGGAGTGGGCAGACCCAGTACTTC. The genes are TRBV11-2 and TRBJ2-5; 11 nucleotides agree with TRBD2. This CDR3 is 15 amino acids long. After removal of 2 bases from V and 6 bases from J, the junction contained 5 bases not matched to a gene. In germline, CDR1 is SGHAT, CDR2 FQNNGV.

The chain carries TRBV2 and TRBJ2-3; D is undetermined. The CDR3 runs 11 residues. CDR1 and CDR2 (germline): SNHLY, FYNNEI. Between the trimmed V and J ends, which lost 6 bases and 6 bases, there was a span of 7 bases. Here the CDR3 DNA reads TGTGCCAGCAGGTCGGTGGATACGCAGTATTTT. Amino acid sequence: CASRSVDTQYF.

CDR3 protein: CASSPQGPLRGYTF. DNA for the CDR3: TGTGCCAGCAGCCCACAGGGACCTTTGAGGGGCTACACCTTC. The V and J genes are TRBV28 and TRBJ1-2; weak D call: TRBD1 (6 bases). Germline V gene lookup returns CDR1 MDHEN and CDR2 SYDVKM. The CDR3 totals 14 residues. Trimming shortened V by 6 bases and J by 8 bases, and 19 bases separated the two germline ends.

For the CDR3, the DNA is TGTGCCAGCAGCTTAGGTTTTGTCGGGAGGTTTGGTGGTGAGCAGTTCTTC. Its translation is CASSLGFVGRFGGEQFF. The V gene is TRBV7-2, the J gene TRBJ2-1, with TRBD2 identical over 7 bases. Germline values: CDR1 SGHTA, CDR2 FQGNSA. The CDR3 spans 17 residues. The ends lost 1 base at V and 9 bases at J; junction bases unmatched: 15.

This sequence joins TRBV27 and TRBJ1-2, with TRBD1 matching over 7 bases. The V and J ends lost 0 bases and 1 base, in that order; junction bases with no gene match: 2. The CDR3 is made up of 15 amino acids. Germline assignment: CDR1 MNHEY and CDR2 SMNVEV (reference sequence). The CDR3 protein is CASSLSGGVNYGYTF. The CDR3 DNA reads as TGTGCCAGCAGTTTATCAGGGGGCGTTAACTATGGCTACACCTTC.

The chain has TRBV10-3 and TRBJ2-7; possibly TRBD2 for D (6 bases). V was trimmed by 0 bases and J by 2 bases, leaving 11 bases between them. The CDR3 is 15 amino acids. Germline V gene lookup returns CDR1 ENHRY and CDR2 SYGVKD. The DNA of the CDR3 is TGTGCCATCAGTGAGTCTTGGGGAGGTACCTACGAGCAGTACTTC. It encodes CAISESWGGTYEQYF.

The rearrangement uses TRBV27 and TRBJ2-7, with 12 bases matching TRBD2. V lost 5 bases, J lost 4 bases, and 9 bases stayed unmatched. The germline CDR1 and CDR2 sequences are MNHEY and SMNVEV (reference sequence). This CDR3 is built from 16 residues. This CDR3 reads CASSGSSGRASYEQYF. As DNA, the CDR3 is TGTGCCAGCAGTGGGTCTAGCGGGAGGGCCTCTTACGAGCAGTACTTC.

The CDR3 region has the DNA TGCGCCAGCAGCCAAGCCGGAGATACGCAGTATTTT. It codes for CASSQAGDTQYF. V usage is TRBV4-1 and J usage is TRBJ2-3; D is uncertain. Per the germline V gene, CDR1 is MGHRA and CDR2 is YSYEKL. Between the trimmed V and J ends, which lost 1 base and 5 bases, there was a span of 4 bases. The CDR3 loop spans 12 amino acids.

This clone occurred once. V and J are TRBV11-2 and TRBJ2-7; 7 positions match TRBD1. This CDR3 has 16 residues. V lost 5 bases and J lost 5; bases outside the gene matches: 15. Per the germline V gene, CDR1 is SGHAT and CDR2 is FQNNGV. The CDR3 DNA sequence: TGTGCCAGCAGCCCCACTCACAGGGGACACCATCACGAGCAGTACTTC. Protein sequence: CASSPTHRGHHHEQYF.

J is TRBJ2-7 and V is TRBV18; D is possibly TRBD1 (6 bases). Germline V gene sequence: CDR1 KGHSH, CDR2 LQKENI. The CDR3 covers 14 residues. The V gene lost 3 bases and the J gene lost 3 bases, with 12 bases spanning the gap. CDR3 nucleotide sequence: TGTGCCAGCTCACCGAACGCGGACAGCTACGAGCAGTACTTC. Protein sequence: CASSPNADSYEQYF. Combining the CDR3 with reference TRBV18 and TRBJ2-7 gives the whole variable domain NAGVMQNPRHLVRRRGQEARLRCSPMKGHSHVYWYRQLPEEGLKFMVYLQKENIIDESGMPKERFSAEFPKEGPSILRIQQVVRGDSAAYFCASSPNADSYEQYFGPGTRLTVT.